The 32 T cell receptor beta chains below come from one sample, sequenced in a study of control samples from healthy donors and cancer patients. Measured with immunoSEQ multiplex PCR; TCRdb has only the in-frame clones, and not every one. This table has about 99,000 clones, roughly 90% appearing once. The sample consisted of PBMCs. Every receptor here comes from a man aged 60 to 75 with lung cancer.

This clone was counted only a few times. J is TRBJ2-5 and V is TRBV9; no definite D call. In germline, CDR1 is SGDLS, CDR2 YYNGEE. V shed 0 bases and J shed 5 bases, with 14 bases lying between them. The CDR3 length is 15 residues. The chain's CDR3 is CASSVDVRVGETQYF. CDR3 nucleotide sequence: TGTGCCAGCAGCGTAGATGTTCGAGTGGGGGAGACCCAGTACTTC.

This chain connects TRBV18 to TRBJ1-2, with unresolved D. The V and J ends lost 3 bases and 4 bases respectively, with 9 bases between them. CDR3 length: 13 residues. Germline values: CDR1 KGHSH, CDR2 LQKENI. CDR3 nucleotide sequence: TGTGCCAGCTCACCTGCGGAGTCCTATGGCTACACCTTC. Translated, it gives CASSPAESYGYTF.

CDR3 DNA sequence: TGTGCCAGCAGCTTAGCACAGGGGGCTAGCGGGGGAGGAGATGAGCAGTTCTTC. Its translation is CASSLAQGASGGGDEQFF. The rearrangement links TRBV7-2 to TRBJ2-1; maybe TRBD2 (10 bases). The germline CDR1 and CDR2 sequences are SGHTA and FQGNSA. The germline V and J ends were trimmed by 0 bases and 8 bases, with 23 bases remaining between them. This CDR3 comprises 18 residues.

The chain employs TRBV5-1 and TRBJ1-1; TRBD1 agrees at 8 bases. V shed 4 bases, J shed 1 base, and the junction held 6 bases outside the gene matches. Germline V gene lookup returns CDR1 SGHRS and CDR2 YFSETQ. The CDR3 is made up of 15 amino acids. CDR3 region: CASSPSGTGNTEAFF. The CDR3 nucleotides read TGCGCCAGCAGCCCTTCTGGGACAGGGAACACTGAAGCTTTCTTT.

This clone was seen once. CDR3 sequence: CASSLALQGAIEETQYF. The CDR3 nucleotides are TGCGCCAGCAGCTTGGCCCTCCAGGGGGCGATTGAAGAGACCCAGTACTTC. The chain combines TRBV5-1 with TRBJ2-5, with TRBD1 identical over 8 bases. V lost 0 bases, J lost 3 bases, and 10 bases stayed unmatched. Germline CDR1 SGHRS, CDR2 YFSETQ. This CDR3 contains 17 residues.

This clone occurred a few times. The chain links TRBV9 to TRBJ2-2; 7 bases line up with TRBD1. Germline V gene sequence: CDR1 SGDLS, CDR2 YYNGEE. CDR3 size: 17 residues. J lost 4 bases, V lost 0 bases, and 9 bases had no gene match. In DNA form, the CDR3 reads TGTGCCAGCAGCGTAGCTCCGGAACAGGGGATCACCGGGGAGCTGTTTTTT. This encodes CASSVAPEQGITGELFF.

The rearrangement uses TRBV19 and TRBJ2-2; D may be TRBD2 (6 bases). Germline CDR1 is LNHDA and CDR2 is SQIVND (reference sequence). The CDR3 runs 13 residues. Trimming shortened V by 6 bases and J by 5 bases, and 10 bases separated the two germline ends. This CDR3 reads CASSVTRTGELFF. CDR3 coding DNA: TGTGCCAGTAGCGTGACTAGAACCGGGGAGCTGTTTTTT.

For the CDR3, the DNA is TGCGCCAGCAGCCCCATTGGGGGCAACACCGGGGAGCTGTTTTTT. This sequence encodes CASSPIGGNTGELFF. The rearrangement joins TRBV5-1 to TRBJ2-2; maybe TRBD1 (6 bases). V lost 4 bases, J lost 2 bases, and 12 bases lay in between. This CDR3 comprises 15 residues. Looked up from germline, CDR1 is SGHRS and CDR2 is YFSETQ.

The chain links TRBV12-3 or TRBV12-4 to TRBJ1-2, with TRBD1 matching over 7 bases. This CDR3 has 13 residues. Trimming removed 4 bases from V and 3 bases from J; junction bases left unmatched: 2. The CDR3 bases are TGTGCCAGCAGTTGGACAGGTGACTATGGCTACACCTTC. This codes for CASSWTGDYGYTF.

This sequence joins TRBV18 and TRBJ2-4; TRBD1 matches 8 bases. Germline-derived CDR1 and CDR2 are KGHSH and LQKENI. The CDR3 runs to 17 residues. Losses at the gene ends were 4 bases for V and 3 bases for J; bases not matched to a gene: 11. This chain's CDR3 is CASSLTTGEGVKNIQYF. The CDR3 DNA reads TGTGCCAGCTCACTTACGACAGGGGAAGGGGTCAAAAACATTCAGTACTTC. The variable domain in full, with the rest retrieved from reference TRBV18 and TRBJ2-4, is NAGVMQNPRHLVRRRGQEARLRCSPMKGHSHVYWYRQLPEEGLKFMVYLQKENIIDESGMPKERFSAEFPKEGPSILRIQQVVRGDSAAYFCASSLTTGEGVKNIQYFGAGTRLSVL.

The rearrangement joins TRBV6-1 to TRBJ2-3; D perhaps matches TRBD2 (6 bases). The CDR3 runs 16 residues. Trimming stripped 1 base from V and 0 bases from J, with 11 bases between. Germline V lookup: CDR1 MNHNS, CDR2 SASEGT. CDR3: CASSEVVGGSTDTQYF. CDR3 coding DNA: TGTGCCAGCAGTGAAGTTGTCGGGGGAAGCACAGATACGCAGTATTTT.

The chain links TRBV5-4 to TRBJ2-2; tentative D call: TRBD2 (5 bases). CDR3 length equals 17 residues. Germline V gene lookup returns CDR1 SGHNT and CDR2 YYREEE (reference sequence). Deletions cut 1 base from V and 0 bases from J, with 13 bases between. CDR3 sequence reads: CASSLFGGKPNTGELFF. CDR3 nucleotides: TGTGCCAGCAGCTTGTTTGGAGGAAAGCCGAACACCGGGGAGCTGTTTTTT.

The V gene is TRBV5-1, the J gene TRBJ1-6, with TRBD1 identical over 8 bases. This CDR3 spans 16 amino acids. The V gene's germline CDR1 is SGHRS and CDR2 YFSETQ. The V gene end was trimmed by 4 bases and the J gene end by 7 bases; junction bases not matched to a gene: 10. The DNA for the CDR3 is TGCGCCAGCAGCCGACAGGGGCATGGAGGCAATTCACCCCTCCACTTT. Its protein is CASSRQGHGGNSPLHF.

The chain is built from TRBV5-6 and TRBJ2-1, with TRBD1 identical over 8 bases. The CDR3 is 19 amino acids. Germline values: CDR1 SGHDT, CDR2 YYEEEE. With V trimmed by 4 bases and J by 0 bases, 15 bases remained unmatched. The CDR3 region has the DNA TGTGCCAGCAGCCCGACAGGGGTGATTGTCGGGAGCTCCTACAATGAGCAGTTCTTC. As protein: CASSPTGVIVGSSYNEQFF.

V and J are TRBV5-4 and TRBJ1-6; no definite D call. CDR3 length: 12 amino acids. Per the germline V gene, CDR1 is SGHNT and CDR2 is YYREEE (reference sequence). The V end was cut by 4 bases, the J end by 4 bases, with 3 bases between. Here the CDR3 DNA reads TGTGCCAGCAGCGTTTATAATTCACCCCTCCACTTT. Residues: CASSVYNSPLHF.

V gene TRBV29-1 combines with J gene TRBJ1-6; tentative D call: TRBD1 (5 bases). The V end was cut by 5 bases, the J end by 8 bases, with 19 bases between. The CDR3 extends over 15 amino acids. The germline V gene encodes CDR1 SQVTM and CDR2 ANQGSEA. CDR3 sequence (DNA): TGCAGCGTTCGAGTAAGGGGAGGGGCGGATTCACCCCTCCACTTT. This codes for CSVRVRGGADSPLHF.

This rearrangement joins TRBV5-6 to TRBJ1-1; 12 bases agree with TRBD1. Germline trimming cut 2 bases from V and 11 bases from J; bases unmatched to any gene: 4. The germline V gene encodes CDR1 SGHDT and CDR2 YYEEEE. This CDR3 is built from 13 residues. The CDR3 DNA reads TGTGCCAGCAGCTTTGGGACAGGGGGCAGGGCTTTCTTT. It encodes CASSFGTGGRAFF. Supplemented by reference TRBV5-6 and TRBJ1-1, the full variable domain reads DAGVTQSPTHLIKTRGQQVTLRCSPKSGHDTVSWYQQALGQGPQFIFQYYEEEERQRGNFPDRFSGHQFPNYSSELNVNALLLGDSALYLCASSFGTGGRAFFGQGTRLTVV.

The J gene is TRBJ2-6, the V gene TRBV24-1, with TRBD1 identical over 10 bases. The J segment lost 4 bases and the V segment lost 4 bases, leaving 6 bases of the junction unmatched. Per germline, CDR1 KGHDR and CDR2 SFDVKD. The CDR3 is 17 residues long. The CDR3 region is CATSETGGGVGANVLTF. In DNA, the CDR3 is TGTGCCACCAGTGAGACAGGGGGCGGAGTGGGGGCCAACGTCCTGACTTTC.

V usage is TRBV29-1 and J usage is TRBJ2-1, with D perhaps matching TRBD2 (5 bases). CDR1 is SQVTM and CDR2 is ANQGSEA in the germline V gene. V was trimmed by 6 bases and J by 0 bases, leaving 9 bases between them. This CDR3 has 13 residues. This chain's CDR3 is CSVRESSYNEQFF. The CDR3 DNA reads as TGCAGCGTGAGGGAGAGCTCCTACAATGAGCAGTTCTTC.

This chain joins TRBV7-8 and TRBJ2-7; D is uncertain. Germline V gene data show CDR1 as SGHVS and CDR2 as FQNEAQ. Trimming stripped 4 bases from V and 3 bases from J, with 10 bases between. The CDR3 is 13 amino acids. Here the CDR3 DNA reads TGTGCCAGCAGCTCTTGGAGAGTCTACGAGCAGTACGTC. It specifies CASSSWRVYEQYV.

The chain uses TRBV18 and TRBJ2-5, with 7 positions matching TRBD1. CDR3 length equals 15 residues. J lost 5 bases, V lost 1 base, and 7 bases had no gene match. The V gene's germline CDR1 is KGHSH and CDR2 LQKENI. The CDR3 coding sequence is TGTGCCAGCTCACCACGGAAAACAGGGGTGGAGACCCAGTACTTC. This sequence encodes CASSPRKTGVETQYF. The complete variable domain, with remaining parts taken from reference TRBV18 and TRBJ2-5, reads NAGVMQNPRHLVRRRGQEARLRCSPMKGHSHVYWYRQLPEEGLKFMVYLQKENIIDESGMPKERFSAEFPKEGPSILRIQQVVRGDSAAYFCASSPRKTGVETQYFGPGTRLLVL.

The chain combines TRBV3-1 (or the pseudogene TRBV3-2) with TRBJ2-2; the D gene is possibly TRBD1 (6 bases). This CDR3 comprises 13 residues. Germline lookup yields CDR1 LGHDT and CDR2 YNNKEL (reference sequence). V gave up 6 bases and J gave up 5 bases, with 10 bases separating them. CDR3 DNA sequence: TGTGCCAGCAGGTTAACAGGGACCGGGGAGCTGTTTTTT. Translation gives CASRLTGTGELFF.

This chain connects TRBV9 to TRBJ1-6, with D unresolved. The CDR3 spans 12 residues. Germline lookup yields CDR1 SGDLS and CDR2 YYNGEE. Deletions cut 6 bases from V and 7 bases from J, with 8 bases between. CDR3 sequence reads: CASTRENSPLHF. The CDR3 DNA follows: TGTGCCAGCACACGGGAAAATTCACCCCTCCACTTT.

This chain connects TRBV30 to TRBJ1-5, with D tentatively TRBD1 (6 bases). Germline-derived CDR1 and CDR2 are GTSNPN and SVGIG (reference sequence). V lost 2 bases and J lost 6, with 11 bases in between. CDR3 size: 13 residues. The CDR3 loop is CAWSTGRTQPQHF. The CDR3 DNA is TGTGCCTGGAGTACAGGGAGGACTCAGCCCCAGCATTTT.

This chain connects TRBV6-5 to TRBJ1-1, with a tentative D call TRBD1 (6 bases). The CDR3 has 14 residues. Germline CDR1 is MNHEY and CDR2 is SVGAGI. The germline V and J ends were trimmed by 4 bases and 1 base, with 10 bases remaining between them. Here the CDR3 reads CASSWDIGNTEAFF. The CDR3, as DNA: TGTGCCAGCAGTTGGGACATTGGGAACACTGAAGCTTTCTTT.

V and J are TRBV2 and TRBJ1-5; the D gene is possibly TRBD1 (5 bases). V was shortened by 7 bases and J by 11 bases, with 18 bases between the two germline ends. The CDR3 is 13 residues long. Germline CDR1 and CDR2: SNHLY and FYNNEI. The chain's CDR3 is CASTPAGTGTQHF. For the CDR3, the DNA is TGTGCCAGCACCCCGGCCGGGACTGGGACCCAGCATTTT.

The J gene is TRBJ1-2, the V gene TRBV11-3; 10 bases fit TRBD1. V was pared by 5 bases and J by 13 bases, with 7 bases of the junction left unmatched. The CDR3 loop spans 12 amino acids. From germline, CDR1 is SGHNT and CDR2 YENEEA. The CDR3 bases are TGTGCCAGCAGCCAAGGGGGACAGGGGTCCACCTTC. Translating gives CASSQGGQGSTF.

The CDR3 DNA follows: TGCGCCAGCAGCTTGGGGACAGCTCTCGGTCAGCCCCAGCATTTT. This encodes CASSLGTALGQPQHF. This chain connects TRBV5-1 to TRBJ1-5, with D possibly TRBD1 on 6 matching bases. Germline CDR1 and CDR2: SGHRS and YFSETQ. V was cut by 0 bases and J by 6 bases, with 13 bases left in between. The CDR3 runs 15 residues.

The chain combines TRBV7-3 with TRBJ1-1; 9 nucleotides match TRBD1. From germline, CDR1 is SGHTA and CDR2 FQGTGA. V was pared by 1 base and J by 13 bases, with 10 bases of the junction left unmatched. The CDR3 runs to 14 residues. CDR3 coding DNA: TGTGCCAGCAGCTTAAAGGTTGGGACAGGGCGAGATTTCTTT. Its protein product is CASSLKVGTGRDFF. The whole variable domain, filled in from reference TRBV7-3 and TRBJ1-1, reads GAGVSQTPSNKVTEKGKYVELRCDPISGHTALYWYRQSLGQGPEFLIYFQGTGAADDSGLPNDRFFAVRPEGSVSTLKIQRTERGDSAVYLCASSLKVGTGRDFFGQGTRLTVV.

V usage is TRBV6-1 and J usage is TRBJ2-5; TRBD2 aligns across 11 bases. The germline CDR1 and CDR2 sequences are MNHNS and SASEGT. The length of the CDR3 is 18 residues. The ends lost 2 bases at V and 4 bases at J; junction bases unmatched: 12. The DNA for the CDR3 is TGTGCCAGCAGTGAACCACACCTAGCGGGGGGCATGGGAGAGACCCAGTACTTC. Its protein is CASSEPHLAGGMGETQYF.

The chain couples TRBV29-1 to TRBJ2-2; 9 positions agree with TRBD1. After removal of 6 bases from V and 7 bases from J, the junction contained 9 bases not matched to a gene. There are 14 residues in the CDR3. CDR1 SQVTM and CDR2 ANQGSEA come from the germline V gene. CDR3 coding DNA: TGCAGCGTAAATGTACAGGGGGCTATCGGGGAGCTGTTTTTT. Its translation: CSVNVQGAIGELFF.

The chain joins TRBV7-3 to TRBJ2-3; 11 bases map to TRBD2. Germline lookup yields CDR1 SGHTA and CDR2 FQGTGA. With V trimmed by 1 base and J by 2 bases, 8 bases remained unmatched. The CDR3 totals 18 residues. CDR3 DNA sequence: TGTGCCAGCAGCTTAAGAACTAGCGGGGGACCGTTCACAGATACGCAGTATTTT. Its translation: CASSLRTSGGPFTDTQYF.